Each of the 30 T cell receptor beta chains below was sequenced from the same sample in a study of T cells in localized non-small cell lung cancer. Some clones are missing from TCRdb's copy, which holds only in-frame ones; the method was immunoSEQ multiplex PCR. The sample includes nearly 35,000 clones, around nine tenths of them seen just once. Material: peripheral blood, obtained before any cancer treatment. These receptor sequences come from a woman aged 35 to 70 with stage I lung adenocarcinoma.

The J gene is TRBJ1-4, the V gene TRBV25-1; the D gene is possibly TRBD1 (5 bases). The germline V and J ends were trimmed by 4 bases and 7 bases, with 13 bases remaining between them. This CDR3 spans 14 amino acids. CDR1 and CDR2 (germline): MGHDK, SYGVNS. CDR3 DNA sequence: TGTGCCAGCAGTGCTCAGGGAAGGAGTGAAAAACTGTTTTTT. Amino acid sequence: CASSAQGRSEKLFF.

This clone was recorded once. This CDR3 reads CASSVSNNEQFF. CDR3 DNA: TGTGCCAGCAGCGTGAGTAACAATGAGCAGTTCTTC. The chain uses TRBV7-3 and TRBJ2-1; unclear D gene. Germline V lookup: CDR1 SGHTA, CDR2 FQGTGA. V was trimmed by 5 bases and J by 5 bases, leaving 7 bases between them. This CDR3 region has 12 residues.

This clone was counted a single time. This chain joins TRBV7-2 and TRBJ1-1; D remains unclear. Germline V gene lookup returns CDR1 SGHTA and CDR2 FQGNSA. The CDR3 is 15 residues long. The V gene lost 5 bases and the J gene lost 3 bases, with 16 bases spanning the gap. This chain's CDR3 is CASSGVAVRHTEAFF. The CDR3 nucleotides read TGTGCCAGCAGCGGAGTTGCCGTGCGTCACACTGAAGCTTTCTTT. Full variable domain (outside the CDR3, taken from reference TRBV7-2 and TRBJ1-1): GAGVSQSPSNKVTEKGKDVELRCDPISGHTALYWYRQSLGQGLEFLIYFQGNSAPDKSGLPSDRFSAERTGGSVSTLTIQRTQQEDSAVYLCASSGVAVRHTEAFFGQGTRLTVV.

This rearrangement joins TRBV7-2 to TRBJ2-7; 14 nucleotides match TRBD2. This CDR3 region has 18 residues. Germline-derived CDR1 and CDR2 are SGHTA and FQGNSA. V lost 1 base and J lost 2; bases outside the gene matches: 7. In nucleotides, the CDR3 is TGTGCCAGCAGCTTAGAAGGGACTAGCGGGGGTCCTACCTACGAGCAGTACTTC. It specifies CASSLEGTSGGPTYEQYF.

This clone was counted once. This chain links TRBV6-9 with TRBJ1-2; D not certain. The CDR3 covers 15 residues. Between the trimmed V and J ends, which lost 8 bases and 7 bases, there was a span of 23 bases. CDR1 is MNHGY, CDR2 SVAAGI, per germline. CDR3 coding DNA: TGTGCCAGCGATCAAACTGGCGAGCGGGTTGGTGGCTACACCTTC. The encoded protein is CASDQTGERVGGYTF.

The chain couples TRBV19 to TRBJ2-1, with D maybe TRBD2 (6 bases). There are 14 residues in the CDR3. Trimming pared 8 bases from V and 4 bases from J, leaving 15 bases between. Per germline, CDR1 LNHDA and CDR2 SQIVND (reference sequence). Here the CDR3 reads CASSARGGYNEQFF. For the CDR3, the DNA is TGTGCCAGTTCCGCTCGAGGAGGGTACAATGAGCAGTTCTTC. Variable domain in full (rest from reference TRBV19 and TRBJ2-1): DGGITQSPKYLFRKEGQNVTLSCEQNLNHDAMYWYRQDPGQGLRLIYYSQIVNDFQKGDIAEGYSVSREKKESFPLTVTSAQKNPTAFYLCASSARGGYNEQFFGPGTRLTVL.

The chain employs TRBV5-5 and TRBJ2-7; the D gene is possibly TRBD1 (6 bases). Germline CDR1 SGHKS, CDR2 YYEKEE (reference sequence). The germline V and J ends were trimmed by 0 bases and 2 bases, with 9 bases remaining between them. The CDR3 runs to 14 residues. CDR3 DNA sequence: TGTGCCAGCAGCTTGGAGGGGGTGACCTACGAGCAGTACTTC. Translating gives CASSLEGVTYEQYF.

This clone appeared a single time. The CDR3 DNA sequence: TGTGCCAGCAGCTTAGGGTTGGACAGGGCTCTTTGGCCCCTCCACTTT. It is translated as CASSLGLDRALWPLHF. The chain employs TRBV5-5 and TRBJ1-6; TRBD1 matches 8 bases. Germline V gene sequence: CDR1 SGHKS, CDR2 YYEKEE (reference sequence). The CDR3 spans 16 residues. The J segment lost 13 bases and the V segment lost 2 bases, leaving 14 bases of the junction unmatched.

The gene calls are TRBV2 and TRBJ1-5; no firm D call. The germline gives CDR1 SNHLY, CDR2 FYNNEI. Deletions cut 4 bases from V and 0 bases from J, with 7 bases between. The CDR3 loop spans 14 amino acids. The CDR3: CASSGGDSNQPQHF. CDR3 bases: TGTGCCAGCAGTGGCGGGGATAGCAATCAGCCCCAGCATTTT.

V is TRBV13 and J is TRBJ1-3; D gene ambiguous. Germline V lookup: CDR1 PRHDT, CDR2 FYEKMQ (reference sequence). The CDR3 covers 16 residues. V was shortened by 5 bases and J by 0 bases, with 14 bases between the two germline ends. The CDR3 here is CASSTWTSRSGNTIYF. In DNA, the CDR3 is TGTGCCAGCAGCACGTGGACTTCCCGCTCTGGAAACACCATATATTTT.

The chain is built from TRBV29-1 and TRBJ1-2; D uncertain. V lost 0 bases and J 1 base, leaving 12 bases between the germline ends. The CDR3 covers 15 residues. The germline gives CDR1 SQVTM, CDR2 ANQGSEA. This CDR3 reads CSVEDPRGGNYGYTF. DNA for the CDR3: TGCAGCGTTGAAGATCCCCGGGGAGGTAACTATGGCTACACCTTC. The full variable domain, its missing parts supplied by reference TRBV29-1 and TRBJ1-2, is SAVISQKPSRDICQRGTSLTIQCQVDSQVTMMFWYRQQPGQSLTLIATANQGSEATYESGFVIDKFPISRPNLTFSTLTVSNMSPEDSSIYLCSVEDPRGGNYGYTFGSGTRLTVV.

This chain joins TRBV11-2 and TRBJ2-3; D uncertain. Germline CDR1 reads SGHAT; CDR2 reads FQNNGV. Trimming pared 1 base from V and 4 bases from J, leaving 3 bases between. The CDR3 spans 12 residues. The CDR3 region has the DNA TGTGCCAGCAGCTTAGGTCCAGATACGCAGTATTTT. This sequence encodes CASSLGPDTQYF. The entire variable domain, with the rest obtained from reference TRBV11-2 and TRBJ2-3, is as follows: EAGVAQSPRYKIIEKRQSVAFWCNPISGHATLYWYQQILGQGPKLLIQFQNNGVVDDSQLPKDRFSAERLKGVDSTLKIQPAKLEDSAVYLCASSLGPDTQYFGPGTRLTVL.

The CDR3: CASSSRGKDNEQFF. CDR3 nucleotide sequence: TGTGCCAGCAGCTCCAGGGGTAAGGACAATGAGCAGTTCTTC. The rearrangement joins TRBV7-8 to TRBJ2-1; D perhaps matches TRBD1 (6 bases). This CDR3 spans 14 amino acids. Germline V lookup: CDR1 SGHVS, CDR2 FQNEAQ. Between the trimmed V and J ends, which lost 4 bases and 5 bases, there was a span of 12 bases.

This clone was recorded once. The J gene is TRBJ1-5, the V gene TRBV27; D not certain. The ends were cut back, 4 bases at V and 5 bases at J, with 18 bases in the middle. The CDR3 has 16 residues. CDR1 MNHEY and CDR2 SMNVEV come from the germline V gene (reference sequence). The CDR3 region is CASSSEPALPHQPQHF. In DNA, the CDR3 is TGTGCCAGCAGTTCAGAACCCGCCCTTCCCCATCAGCCCCAGCATTTT.

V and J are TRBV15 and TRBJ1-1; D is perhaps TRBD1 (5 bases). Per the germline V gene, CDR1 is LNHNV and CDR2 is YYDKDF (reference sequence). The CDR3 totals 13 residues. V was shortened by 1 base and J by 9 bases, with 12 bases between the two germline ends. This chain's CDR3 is CATSRAQGRKAFF. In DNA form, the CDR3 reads TGTGCCACCAGCAGAGCTCAGGGACGGAAAGCTTTCTTT.

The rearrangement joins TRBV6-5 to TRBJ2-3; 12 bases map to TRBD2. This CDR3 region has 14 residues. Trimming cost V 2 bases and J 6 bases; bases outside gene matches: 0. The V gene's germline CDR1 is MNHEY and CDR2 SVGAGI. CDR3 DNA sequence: TGTGCCAGCAGTTACGGACTAGCGGGGGATACGCAGTATTTT. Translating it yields CASSYGLAGDTQYF.

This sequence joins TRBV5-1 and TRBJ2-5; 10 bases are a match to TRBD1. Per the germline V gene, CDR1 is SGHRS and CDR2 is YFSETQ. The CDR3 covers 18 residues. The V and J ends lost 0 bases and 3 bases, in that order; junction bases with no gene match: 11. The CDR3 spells CASSLGQGAFSLKETQYF. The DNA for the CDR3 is TGCGCCAGCAGCTTGGGACAGGGGGCTTTTTCGCTGAAAGAGACCCAGTACTTC.

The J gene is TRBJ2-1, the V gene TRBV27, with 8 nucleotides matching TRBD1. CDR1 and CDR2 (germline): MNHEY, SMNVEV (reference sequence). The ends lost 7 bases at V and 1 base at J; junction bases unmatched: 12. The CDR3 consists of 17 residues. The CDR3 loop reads CASNRGTGGSSYNEQFF. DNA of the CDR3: TGTGCCAGCAATCGCGGAACAGGGGGGTCTTCCTACAATGAGCAGTTCTTC.

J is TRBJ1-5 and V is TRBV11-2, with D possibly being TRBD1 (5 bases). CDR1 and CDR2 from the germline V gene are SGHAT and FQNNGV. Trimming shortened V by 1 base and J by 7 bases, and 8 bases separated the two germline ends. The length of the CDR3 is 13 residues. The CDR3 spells CASSLGRGQPQHF. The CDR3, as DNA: TGTGCCAGCAGCTTAGGCCGGGGGCAGCCCCAGCATTTT.

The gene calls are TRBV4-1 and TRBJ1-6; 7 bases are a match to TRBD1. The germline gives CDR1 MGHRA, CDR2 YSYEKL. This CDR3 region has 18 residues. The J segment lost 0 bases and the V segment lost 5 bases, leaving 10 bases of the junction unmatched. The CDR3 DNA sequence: TGCGCCAGCAGCTGGGACAGCCAAAGGGGCTCCTATAATTCACCCCTCCACTTT. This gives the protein CASSWDSQRGSYNSPLHF.

CDR3 nucleotide sequence: TGTGCCAGCAGCCTAACACTTGGGAACACTGAAGCTTTCTTT. Amino acid sequence: CASSLTLGNTEAFF. This chain connects TRBV11-3 to TRBJ1-1; D unclear. This CDR3 has 14 amino acids. From germline, CDR1 is SGHNT and CDR2 YENEEA. V was pared by 5 bases and J by 1 base, with 11 bases between.

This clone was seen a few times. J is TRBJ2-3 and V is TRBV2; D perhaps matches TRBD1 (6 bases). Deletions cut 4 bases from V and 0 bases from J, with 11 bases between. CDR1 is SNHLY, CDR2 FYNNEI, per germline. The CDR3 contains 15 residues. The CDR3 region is CASSVGGTSTDTQYF. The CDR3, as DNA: TGTGCCAGCAGTGTAGGGGGAACCAGCACAGATACGCAGTATTTT.

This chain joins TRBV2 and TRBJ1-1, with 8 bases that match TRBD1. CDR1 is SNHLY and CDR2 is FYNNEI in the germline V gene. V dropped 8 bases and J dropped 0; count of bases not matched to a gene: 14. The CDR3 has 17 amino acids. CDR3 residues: CASSWGGQGAMNTEAFF. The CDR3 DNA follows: TGTGCCAGCTCCTGGGGCGGACAGGGAGCCATGAACACTGAAGCTTTCTTT.

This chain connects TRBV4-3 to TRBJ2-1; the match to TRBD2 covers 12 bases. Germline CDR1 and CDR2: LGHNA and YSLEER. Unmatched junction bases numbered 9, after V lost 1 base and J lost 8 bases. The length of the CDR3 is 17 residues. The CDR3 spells CASSQVASGGALDEQFF. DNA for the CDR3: TGCGCCAGCAGCCAAGTGGCTAGCGGGGGGGCCTTGGATGAGCAGTTCTTC.

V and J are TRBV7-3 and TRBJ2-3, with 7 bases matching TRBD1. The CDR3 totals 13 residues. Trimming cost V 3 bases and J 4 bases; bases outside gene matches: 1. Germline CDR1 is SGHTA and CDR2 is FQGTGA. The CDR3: CASSLTGPDTQYF. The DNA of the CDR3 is TGTGCCAGCAGCTTGACAGGGCCAGATACGCAGTATTTT.

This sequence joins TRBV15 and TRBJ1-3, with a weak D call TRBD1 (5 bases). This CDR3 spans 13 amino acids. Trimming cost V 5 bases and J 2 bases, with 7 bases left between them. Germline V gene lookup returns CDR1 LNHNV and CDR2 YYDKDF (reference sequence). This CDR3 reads CATSLGAGNTIYF. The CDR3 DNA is TGTGCCACCAGCTTAGGGGCTGGAAACACCATATATTTT. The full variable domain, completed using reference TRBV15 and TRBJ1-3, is DAMVIQNPRYQVTQFGKPVTLSCSQTLNHNVMYWYQQKSSQAPKLLFHYYDKDFNNEADTPDNFQSRRPNTSFCFLDIRSPGLGDTAMYLCATSLGAGNTIYFGEGSWLTVV.

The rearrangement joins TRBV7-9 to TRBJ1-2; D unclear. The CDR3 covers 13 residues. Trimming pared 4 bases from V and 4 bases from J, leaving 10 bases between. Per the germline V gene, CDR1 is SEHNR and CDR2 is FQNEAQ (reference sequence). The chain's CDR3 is CASSSAMAYGYTF. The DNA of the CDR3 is TGTGCCAGCAGCTCGGCTATGGCCTATGGCTACACCTTC.

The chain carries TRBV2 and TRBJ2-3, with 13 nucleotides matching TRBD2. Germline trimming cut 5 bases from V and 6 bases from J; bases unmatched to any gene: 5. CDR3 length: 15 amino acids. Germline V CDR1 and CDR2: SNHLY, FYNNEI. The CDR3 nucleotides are TGTGCCAGCAGTTGGACTAGCGGGAGTGCGGATACGCAGTATTTT. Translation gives CASSWTSGSADTQYF.

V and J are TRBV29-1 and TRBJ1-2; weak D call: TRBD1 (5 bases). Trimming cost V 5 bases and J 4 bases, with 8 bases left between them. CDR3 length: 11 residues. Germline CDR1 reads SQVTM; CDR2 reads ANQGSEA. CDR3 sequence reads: CSVLGGYGYTF. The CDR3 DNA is TGCAGCGTTTTGGGGGGCTATGGCTACACCTTC.

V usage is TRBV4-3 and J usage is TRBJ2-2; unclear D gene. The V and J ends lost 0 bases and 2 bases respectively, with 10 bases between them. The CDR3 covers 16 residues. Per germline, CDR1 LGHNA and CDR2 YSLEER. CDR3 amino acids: CASSQDVRLNTGELFF. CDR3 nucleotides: TGCGCCAGCAGCCAAGATGTGAGACTTAACACCGGGGAGCTGTTTTTT.